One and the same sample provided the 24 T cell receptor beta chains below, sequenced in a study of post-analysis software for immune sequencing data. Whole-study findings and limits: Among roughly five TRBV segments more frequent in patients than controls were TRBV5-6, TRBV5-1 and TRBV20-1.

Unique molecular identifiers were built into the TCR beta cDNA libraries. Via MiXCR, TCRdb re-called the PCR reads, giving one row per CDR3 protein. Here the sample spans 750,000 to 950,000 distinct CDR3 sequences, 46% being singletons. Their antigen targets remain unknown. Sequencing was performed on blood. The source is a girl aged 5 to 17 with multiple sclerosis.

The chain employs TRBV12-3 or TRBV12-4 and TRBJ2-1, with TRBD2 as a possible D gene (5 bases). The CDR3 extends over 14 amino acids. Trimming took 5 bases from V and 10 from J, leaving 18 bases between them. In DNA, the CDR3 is TGTGCCAGCAGTCGGGCCGGGGAGCGCCTGGAGCAGTTCTTC. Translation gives CASSRAGERLEQFF.

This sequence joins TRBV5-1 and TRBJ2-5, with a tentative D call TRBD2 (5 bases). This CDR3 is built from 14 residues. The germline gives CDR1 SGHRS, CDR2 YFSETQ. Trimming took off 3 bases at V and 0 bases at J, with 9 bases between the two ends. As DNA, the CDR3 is TGCGCCAGCAGCTCCCCCGGGAACCAAGAGACCCAGTACTTC. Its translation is CASSSPGNQETQYF.

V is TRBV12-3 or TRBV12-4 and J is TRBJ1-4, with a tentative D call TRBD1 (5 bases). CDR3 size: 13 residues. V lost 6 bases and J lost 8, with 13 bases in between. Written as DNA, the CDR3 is TGTGCCAGCAGGGCCTGGGGGAGGGAAAAACTGTTTTTT. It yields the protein CASRAWGREKLFF.

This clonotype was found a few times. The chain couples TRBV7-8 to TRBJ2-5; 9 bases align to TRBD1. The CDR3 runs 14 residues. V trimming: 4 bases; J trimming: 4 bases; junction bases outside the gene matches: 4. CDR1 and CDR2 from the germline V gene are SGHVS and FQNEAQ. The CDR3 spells CASSYTGGPETQYF. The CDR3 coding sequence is TGTGCCAGCAGCTACACAGGGGGCCCAGAGACCCAGTACTTC.

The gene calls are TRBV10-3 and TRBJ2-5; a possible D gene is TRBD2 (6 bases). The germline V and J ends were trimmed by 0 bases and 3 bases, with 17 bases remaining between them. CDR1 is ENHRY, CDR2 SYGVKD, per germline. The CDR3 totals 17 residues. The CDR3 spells CAISESSPGSSEETQYF. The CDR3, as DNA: TGTGCCATCAGTGAGTCGAGCCCCGGGAGCTCCGAAGAGACCCAGTACTTC.

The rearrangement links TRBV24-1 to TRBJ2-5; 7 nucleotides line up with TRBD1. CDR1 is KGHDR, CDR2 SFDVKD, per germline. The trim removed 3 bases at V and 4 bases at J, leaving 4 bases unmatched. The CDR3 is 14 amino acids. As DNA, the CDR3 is TGTGCCACCAGTGATGAAGGGGGCTCAGAGACCCAGTACTTC. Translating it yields CATSDEGGSETQYF.

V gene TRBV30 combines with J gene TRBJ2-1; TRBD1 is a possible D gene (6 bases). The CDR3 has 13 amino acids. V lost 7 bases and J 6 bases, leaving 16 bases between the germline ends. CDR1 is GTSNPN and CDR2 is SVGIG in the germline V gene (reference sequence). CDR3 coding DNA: TGTGCCTTAGATAGACAGGAGGTCAATGAGCAGTTCTTC. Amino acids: CALDRQEVNEQFF.

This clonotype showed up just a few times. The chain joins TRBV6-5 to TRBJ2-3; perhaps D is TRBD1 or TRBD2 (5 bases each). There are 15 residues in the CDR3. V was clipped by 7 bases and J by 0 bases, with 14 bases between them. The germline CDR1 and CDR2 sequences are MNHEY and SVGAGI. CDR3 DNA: TGTGCCAGCACCGTGCGGTGGGGGAGCACAGATACGCAGTATTTT. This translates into CASTVRWGSTDTQYF.

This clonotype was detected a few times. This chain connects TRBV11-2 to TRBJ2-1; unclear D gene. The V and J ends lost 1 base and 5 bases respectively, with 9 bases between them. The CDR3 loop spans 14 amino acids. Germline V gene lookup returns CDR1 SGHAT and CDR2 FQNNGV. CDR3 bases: TGTGCCAGCAGCTTAGTGGCTAGTAACAATGAGCAGTTCTTC. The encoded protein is CASSLVASNNEQFF.

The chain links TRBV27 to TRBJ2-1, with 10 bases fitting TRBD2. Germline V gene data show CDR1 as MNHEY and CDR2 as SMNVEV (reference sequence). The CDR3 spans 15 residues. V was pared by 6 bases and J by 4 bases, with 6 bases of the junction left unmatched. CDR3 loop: CASSKWTSGYNEQFF. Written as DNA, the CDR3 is TGTGCCAGCAGCAAGTGGACTAGCGGATACAATGAGCAGTTCTTC.

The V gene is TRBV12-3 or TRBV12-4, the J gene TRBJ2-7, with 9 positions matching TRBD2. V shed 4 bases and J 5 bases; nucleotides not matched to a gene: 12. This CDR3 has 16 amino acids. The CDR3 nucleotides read TGTGCCAGCAGTTCCAATTCCGGGACTAGCCCCCACGAGCAGTACTTC. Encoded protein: CASSSNSGTSPHEQYF.

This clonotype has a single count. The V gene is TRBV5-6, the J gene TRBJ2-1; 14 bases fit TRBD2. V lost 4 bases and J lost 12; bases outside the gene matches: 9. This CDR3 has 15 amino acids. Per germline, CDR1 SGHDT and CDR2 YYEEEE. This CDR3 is CASSPGLAGVYAQFF. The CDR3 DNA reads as TGTGCCAGCAGCCCGGGACTAGCGGGAGTATATGCGCAGTTCTTC.

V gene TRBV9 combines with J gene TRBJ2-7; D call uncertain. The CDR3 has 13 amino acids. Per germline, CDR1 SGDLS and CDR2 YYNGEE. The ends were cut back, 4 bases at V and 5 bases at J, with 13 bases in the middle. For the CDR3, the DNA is TGTGCCAGCAGCCTAGGGAAGGCGGACGAGCAGTACTTC. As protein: CASSLGKADEQYF.

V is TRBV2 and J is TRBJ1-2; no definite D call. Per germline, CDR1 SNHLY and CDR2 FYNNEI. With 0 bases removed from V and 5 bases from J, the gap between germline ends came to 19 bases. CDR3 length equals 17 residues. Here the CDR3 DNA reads TGTGCCAGCAGTGAAGCGCTGGACCCGCTCCCTTCTTATGGCTACACCTTC. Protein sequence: CASSEALDPLPSYGYTF.

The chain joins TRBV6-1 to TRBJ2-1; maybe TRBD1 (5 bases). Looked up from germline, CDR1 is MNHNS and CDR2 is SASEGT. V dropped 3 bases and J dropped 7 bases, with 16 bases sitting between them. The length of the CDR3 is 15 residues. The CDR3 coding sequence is TGTGCCAGCAGTGAGGGGCAGGCCGGATTGAATGAGCAGTTCTTC. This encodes CASSEGQAGLNEQFF.

CDR3 in amino acids: CASSQKGGRDLLDEQFF. The CDR3 DNA reads TGTGCCAGCAGCCAAAAAGGCGGGAGGGACTTACTGGATGAGCAGTTCTTC. The chain couples TRBV3-1 to TRBJ2-1; 9 nucleotides match TRBD2. V trimming: 2 bases; J trimming: 8 bases; junction bases outside the gene matches: 13. This CDR3 has 17 residues. The germline V gene has CDR1 LGHDT and CDR2 YNNKEL (reference sequence).

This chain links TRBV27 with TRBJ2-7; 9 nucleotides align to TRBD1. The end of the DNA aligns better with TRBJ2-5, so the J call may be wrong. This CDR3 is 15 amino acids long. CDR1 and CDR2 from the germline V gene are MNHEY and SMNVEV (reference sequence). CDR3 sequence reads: CASRPGGTGIQTQYF. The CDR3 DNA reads TGTGCCAGCAGGCCCGGGGGGACAGGGATACAGACCCAGTACTTC.

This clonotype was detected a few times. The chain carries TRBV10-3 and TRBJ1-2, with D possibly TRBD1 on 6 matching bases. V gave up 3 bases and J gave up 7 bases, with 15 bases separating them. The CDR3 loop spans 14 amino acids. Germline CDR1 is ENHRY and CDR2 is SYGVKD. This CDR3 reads CAISEIGGEGGYTF. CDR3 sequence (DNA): TGTGCCATCAGTGAAATAGGGGGGGAAGGTGGCTACACCTTC.

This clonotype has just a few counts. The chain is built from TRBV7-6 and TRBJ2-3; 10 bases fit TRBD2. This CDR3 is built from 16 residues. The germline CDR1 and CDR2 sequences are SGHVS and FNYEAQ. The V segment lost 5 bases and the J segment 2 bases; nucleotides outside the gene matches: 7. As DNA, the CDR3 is TGTGCCAGCAGCCCAGCAGGACTAGCGGACACAGATACGCAGTATTTT. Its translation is CASSPAGLADTDTQYF.

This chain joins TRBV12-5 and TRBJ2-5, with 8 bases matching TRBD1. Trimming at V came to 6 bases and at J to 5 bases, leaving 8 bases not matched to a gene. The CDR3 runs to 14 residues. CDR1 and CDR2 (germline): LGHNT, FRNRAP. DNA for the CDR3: TGTGCTAGTGGCCAAGGACAGGGTCGGGAGACCCAGTACTTC. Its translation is CASGQGQGRETQYF.

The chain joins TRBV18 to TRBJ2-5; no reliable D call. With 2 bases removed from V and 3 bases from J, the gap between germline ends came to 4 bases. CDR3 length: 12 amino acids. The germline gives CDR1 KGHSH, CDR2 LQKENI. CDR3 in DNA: TGTGCCAGCTCACCATTAGAAGAGACCCAGTACTTC. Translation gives CASSPLEETQYF. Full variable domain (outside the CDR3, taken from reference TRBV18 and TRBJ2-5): NAGVMQNPRHLVRRRGQEARLRCSPMKGHSHVYWYRQLPEEGLKFMVYLQKENIIDESGMPKERFSAEFPKEGPSILRIQQVVRGDSAAYFCASSPLEETQYFGPGTRLLVL.

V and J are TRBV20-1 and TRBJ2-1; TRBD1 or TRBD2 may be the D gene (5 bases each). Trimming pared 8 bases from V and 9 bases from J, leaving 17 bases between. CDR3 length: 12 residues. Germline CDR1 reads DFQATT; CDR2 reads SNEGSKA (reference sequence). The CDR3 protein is CSIAPFGGEQFF. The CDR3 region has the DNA TGCAGTATAGCCCCCTTTGGGGGTGAGCAGTTCTTC.

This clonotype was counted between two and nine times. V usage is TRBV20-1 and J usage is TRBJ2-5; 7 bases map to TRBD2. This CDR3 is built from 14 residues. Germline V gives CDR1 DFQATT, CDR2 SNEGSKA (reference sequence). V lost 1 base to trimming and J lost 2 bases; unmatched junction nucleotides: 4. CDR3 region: CSARAGGIQETQYF. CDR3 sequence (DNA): TGCAGTGCTAGAGCGGGAGGAATTCAAGAGACCCAGTACTTC.

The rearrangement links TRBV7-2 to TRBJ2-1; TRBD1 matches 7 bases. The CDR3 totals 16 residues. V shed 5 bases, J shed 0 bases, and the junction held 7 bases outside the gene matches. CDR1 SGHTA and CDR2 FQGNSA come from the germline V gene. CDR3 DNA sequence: TGTGCCAGCAGCCCGGGACAGCCGAGCTCCTACAATGAGCAGTTCTTC. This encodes CASSPGQPSSYNEQFF.